What follows describes a single T cell receptor (beta chain). Original handling: Amplified reference gene primers provided the basis for estimating nucleated cell counts. Using immunoSEQ multiplex PCR, the repertoire was profiled, and TCRdb retains in-frame clones only, with some absent. V, J and clone size reflect that table, while D and trimming were determined from the DNA. The data show some 21,000 clones, roughly 90% seen once. This entry is derived from a study of blood T cell repertoires in COVID-19. Study-level information: COVID-19 samples, acute and convalescent, were from the United States, Italy and Spain.

This CDR3 spans 14 amino acids. The V gene end was trimmed by 2 bases and the J gene end by 8 bases; junction bases not matched to a gene: 7. Per the germline V gene, CDR1 is LNHDA and CDR2 is SQIVND (reference sequence). The sequenced sample consisted of peripheral blood. The chain combines TRBV19 with TRBJ2-3; 7 bases are a match to TRBD1. The TCR was taken from a man aged 65 to 85 with active COVID-19. In nucleotides, the CDR3 is TGTGCCAGTAGTATAAGACAGGGCTTTGGTACGCAGTATTTT. It codes for CASSIRQGFGTQYF.